One T cell receptor (beta chain) is described in this entry. The target of this receptor is not known. Base qualities are not at hand, and no much larger clone is one base apart. The CDR3 holds 15 amino acids from the cysteine to the phenylalanine. Only the CDR3 DNA is retained, 45 bases long and in frame from the first base. Clipping removes 5 bases from V and 11 bases from J, with 15 as the unmatched junction base count. Via the germline V gene (reference sequence), CDR1 is MNHNY and CDR2 SVGAGI. This sample is part of a study of T cells in tumors and immune-related adverse events (dated by TCRdb to 2020 to 2023). The immunoSEQ assay was used to amplify and sequence the TCR beta locus, producing bulk TCR Vbeta CDR3 data. On the study's bioinformatics: Non-productive CDR3s, sequences shorter than 7 amino acids, and those not starting with C or ending with F/W were excluded. Only specimens with at least 1000 reads were analysed, and clonotypes were defined at the amino acid level. Clonality was computed as 1 minus Pielou's evenness. To equalize library sizes, abundance-weighted random subsampling with replacement was performed and repeated 100 times so that 95% confidence intervals could be reported. Repertoire overlap was quantified using the Morisita overlap index, and the top 40 clones per specimen were examined for overlap with the irAE. Held by TCRdb, this immuneACCESS table contains in-frame sequences only and omits some clones. Under half of the omission traces to an unresolved V gene where checked; the cause of the rest is unknown. D and trimming were read from the DNA, whereas the V and J calls and clone size are those reported in that table. The sample table holds more than 20,000 clones, of which just over 90% were seen once. The ten largest clones represent around 1.3% of the sample.

The sample's treatment or condition label is to be understood as: nivolumab (PD-1 blockade) given before sampling. The DNeasy Blood and Tissue Kit was used to extract DNA from formalin-fixed paraffin-embedded specimens. The sample in question was lymph node tissue, obtained from a patient treated with anti-PD-1 therapy. The source of this sequence is a female donor with metastatic renal cell carcinoma. The chain uses TRBV6-6 and TRBJ2-1, with TRBD1 identical over 7 junction bases. The CDR3 region: CASSPSGTAFPQQFF. The DNA sequence follows: TGTGCCAGCAGTCCATCCGGGACAGCTTTCCCTCAGCAGTTCTTC.